This T cell receptor (beta chain) was retrieved from a study of cytomegalovirus exposure and HLA in healthy donors. Study-wide results and limits: Among the most significant clusters, several appeared linked to common viral pathogens in a later analysis.

As regards this clone: Its matching antigen is unknown.

13 Jbeta primers and 60 Vbeta primers were used for the PCR. TCRdb's copy holds only in-frame clones and misses some; the assay was immunoSEQ multiplex PCR. Here the sample spans about 160,000 clones, about 88% being singletons. The CDR3 sequence is 17 residues long. V was shortened by 4 bases and J by 10 bases, with 25 bases between the two germline ends. CDR1 and CDR2 from the germline V gene are LGHNA and YNFKEQ. This sequence originates from a young man in good health and CMV-seropositive. The chain links TRBV4-2 to TRBJ1-4, with D tentatively TRBD1 (5 bases). The sequencing sample was made of PBMCs. The CDR3 DNA reads as TGTGCCAGCAGCCCGATTGAGATGTCCCCTTCGGGGGGAAAACTGTTTTTT. This codes for CASSPIEMSPSGGKLFF.